This TCR beta chain was identified during a study of blood T cell repertoires in COVID-19. Study-wide background: T cells, B-cell-depleted T cells, or PBMCs supplied cDNA or gDNA.

Those who participated ranged in age from roughly 18 to 90 years and resided in 20 to 30 US areas. Authors' methods: It was from reference gene primer amplification that nucleated cell counts were estimated. Clones were sequenced by immunoSEQ multiplex PCR, and TCRdb holds only the in-frame ones, with some missing. The V and J calls and clone size come from that table; D and trimming were worked out from the DNA. Of about 380,000 clones listed, more than 75% are singletons. The receptor was isolated from a woman in her 30s who had recovered from COVID-19. The material sequenced was PBMCs or T cells enriched from blood (not recorded which).

The CDR3, as DNA: TGCGCCAGCAGCTCCGGGACAGTTGTATACGAGCAGTACTTC. The encoded protein is CASSSGTVVYEQYF. The chain joins TRBV5-1 to TRBJ2-7, with TRBD1 matching 7 bases. From germline, CDR1 is SGHRS and CDR2 YFSETQ. The CDR3 covers 14 residues. V was clipped by 3 bases and J by 4 bases; unmatched bases: 7.